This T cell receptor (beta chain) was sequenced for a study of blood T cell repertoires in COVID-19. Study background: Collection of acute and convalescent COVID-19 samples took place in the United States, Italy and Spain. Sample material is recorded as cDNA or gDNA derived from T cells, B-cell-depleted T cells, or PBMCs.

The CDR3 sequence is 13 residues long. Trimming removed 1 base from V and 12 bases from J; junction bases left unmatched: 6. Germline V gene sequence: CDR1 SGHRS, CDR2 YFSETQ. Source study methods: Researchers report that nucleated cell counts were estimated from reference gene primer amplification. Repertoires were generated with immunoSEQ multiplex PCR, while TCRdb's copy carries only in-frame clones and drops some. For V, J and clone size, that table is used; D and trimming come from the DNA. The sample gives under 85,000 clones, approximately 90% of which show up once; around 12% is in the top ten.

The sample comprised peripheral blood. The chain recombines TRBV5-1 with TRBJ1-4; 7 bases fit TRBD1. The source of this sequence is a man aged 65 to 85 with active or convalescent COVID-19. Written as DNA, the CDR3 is TGCGCCAGCAGCTTGTATGAGGGGGCGGAACTGTTTTTT. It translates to CASSLYEGAELFF.